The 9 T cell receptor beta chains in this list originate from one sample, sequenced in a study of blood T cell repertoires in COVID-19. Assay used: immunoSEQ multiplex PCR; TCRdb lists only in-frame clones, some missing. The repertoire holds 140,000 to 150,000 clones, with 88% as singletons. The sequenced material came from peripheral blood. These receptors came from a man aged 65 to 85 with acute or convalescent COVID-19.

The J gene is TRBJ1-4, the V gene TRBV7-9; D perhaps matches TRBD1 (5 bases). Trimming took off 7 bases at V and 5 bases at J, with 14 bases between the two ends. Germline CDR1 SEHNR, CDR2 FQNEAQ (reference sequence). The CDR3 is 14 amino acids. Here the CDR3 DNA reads TGTGCCAGCACCCGGAGGGGCGGAAATGAAAAACTGTTTTTT. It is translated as CASTRRGGNEKLFF.

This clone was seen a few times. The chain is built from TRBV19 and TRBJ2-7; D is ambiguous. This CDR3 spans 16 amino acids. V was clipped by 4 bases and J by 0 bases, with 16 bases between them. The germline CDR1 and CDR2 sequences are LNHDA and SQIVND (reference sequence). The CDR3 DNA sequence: TGTGCCAGTAGTACCTGGAGTAGCCAGAGCTCCTACGAGCAGTACTTC. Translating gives CASSTWSSQSSYEQYF.

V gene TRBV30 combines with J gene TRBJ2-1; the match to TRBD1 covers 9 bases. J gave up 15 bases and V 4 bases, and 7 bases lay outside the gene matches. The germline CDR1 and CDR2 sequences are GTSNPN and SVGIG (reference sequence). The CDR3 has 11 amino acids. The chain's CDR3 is CAWIFDRGVFF. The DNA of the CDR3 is TGTGCCTGGATCTTCGACAGGGGGGTGTTCTTC.

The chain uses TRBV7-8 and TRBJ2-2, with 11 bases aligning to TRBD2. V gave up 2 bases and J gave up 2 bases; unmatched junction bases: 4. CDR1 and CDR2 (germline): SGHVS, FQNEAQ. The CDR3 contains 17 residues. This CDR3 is CASSLILAGANTGELFF. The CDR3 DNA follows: TGTGCCAGCAGCTTAATACTAGCGGGAGCCAACACCGGGGAGCTGTTTTTT.

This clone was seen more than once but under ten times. CDR3 DNA sequence: TGCGCCAGCAGCCAAGATTACGGGACAGGGGCAGGGGCTAACTATGGCTACACCTTC. Protein: CASSQDYGTGAGANYGYTF. The chain links TRBV4-1 to TRBJ1-2, with 10 bases identical to TRBD1. The CDR3 is 19 amino acids. V dropped 0 bases and J dropped 0; count of bases not matched to a gene: 10. Germline CDR1 and CDR2: MGHRA and YSYEKL.

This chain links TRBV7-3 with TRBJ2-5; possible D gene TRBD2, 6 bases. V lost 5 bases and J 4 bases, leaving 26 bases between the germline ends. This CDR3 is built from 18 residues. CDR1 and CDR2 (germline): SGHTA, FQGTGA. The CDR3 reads CASSRSNPWEALVETQYF. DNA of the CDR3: TGTGCCAGCAGCCGCAGTAATCCGTGGGAGGCTCTTGTAGAGACCCAGTACTTC.

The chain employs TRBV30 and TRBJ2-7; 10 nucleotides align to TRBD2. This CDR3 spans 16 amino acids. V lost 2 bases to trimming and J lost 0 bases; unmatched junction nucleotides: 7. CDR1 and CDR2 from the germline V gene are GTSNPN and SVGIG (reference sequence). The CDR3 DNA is TGTGCCTGGAGTTACGAGCGGGAGGGCTTCTCCTACGAGCAGTACTTC. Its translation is CAWSYEREGFSYEQYF.

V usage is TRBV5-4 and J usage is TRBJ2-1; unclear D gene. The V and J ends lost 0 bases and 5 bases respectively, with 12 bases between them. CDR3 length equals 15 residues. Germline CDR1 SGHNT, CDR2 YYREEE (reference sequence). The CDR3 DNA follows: TGTGCCAGCAGCTTGGGCTCGCACCAGAACAATGAGCAGTTCTTC. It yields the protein CASSLGSHQNNEQFF. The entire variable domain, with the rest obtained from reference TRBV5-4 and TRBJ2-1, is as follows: ETGVTQSPTHLIKTRGQQVTLRCSSQSGHNTVSWYQQALGQGPQFIFQYYREEENGRGNFPPRFSGLQFPNYSSELNVNALELDDSALYLCASSLGSHQNNEQFFGPGTRLTVL.

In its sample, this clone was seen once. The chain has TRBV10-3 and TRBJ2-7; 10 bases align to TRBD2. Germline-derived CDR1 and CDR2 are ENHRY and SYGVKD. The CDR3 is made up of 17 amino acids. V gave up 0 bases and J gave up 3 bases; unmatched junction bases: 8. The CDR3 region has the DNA TGTGCCATCAGTGAGTCGATGGGTAGCGGGGGGATCTACGAGCAGTACTTC. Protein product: CAISESMGSGGIYEQYF.